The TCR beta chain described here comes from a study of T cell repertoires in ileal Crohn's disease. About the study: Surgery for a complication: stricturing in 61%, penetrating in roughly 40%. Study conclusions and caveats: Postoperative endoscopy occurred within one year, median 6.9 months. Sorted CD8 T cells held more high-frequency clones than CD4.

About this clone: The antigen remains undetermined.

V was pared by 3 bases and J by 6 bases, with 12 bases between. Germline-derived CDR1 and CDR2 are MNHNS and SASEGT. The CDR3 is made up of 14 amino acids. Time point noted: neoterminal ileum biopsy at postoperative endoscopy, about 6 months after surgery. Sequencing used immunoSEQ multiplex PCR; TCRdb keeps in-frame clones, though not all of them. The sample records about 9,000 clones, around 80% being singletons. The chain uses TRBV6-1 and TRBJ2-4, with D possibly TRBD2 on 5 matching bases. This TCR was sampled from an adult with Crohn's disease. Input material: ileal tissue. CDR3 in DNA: TGTGCCAGCAGTGAGAGGGCAATGATAAACATTCAGTACTTC. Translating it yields CASSERAMINIQYF.